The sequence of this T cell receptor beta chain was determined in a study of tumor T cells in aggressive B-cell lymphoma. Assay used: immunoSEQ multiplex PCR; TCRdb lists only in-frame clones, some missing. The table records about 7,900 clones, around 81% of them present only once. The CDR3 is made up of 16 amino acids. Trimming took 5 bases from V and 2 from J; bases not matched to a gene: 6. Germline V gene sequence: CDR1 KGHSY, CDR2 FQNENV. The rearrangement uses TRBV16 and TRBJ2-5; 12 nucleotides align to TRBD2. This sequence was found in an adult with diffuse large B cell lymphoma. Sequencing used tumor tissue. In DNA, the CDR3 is TGTGCCAGCAGCGGCCGACTAGCGGGGGAACAAGAGACCCAGTACTTC. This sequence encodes CASSGRLAGEQETQYF.